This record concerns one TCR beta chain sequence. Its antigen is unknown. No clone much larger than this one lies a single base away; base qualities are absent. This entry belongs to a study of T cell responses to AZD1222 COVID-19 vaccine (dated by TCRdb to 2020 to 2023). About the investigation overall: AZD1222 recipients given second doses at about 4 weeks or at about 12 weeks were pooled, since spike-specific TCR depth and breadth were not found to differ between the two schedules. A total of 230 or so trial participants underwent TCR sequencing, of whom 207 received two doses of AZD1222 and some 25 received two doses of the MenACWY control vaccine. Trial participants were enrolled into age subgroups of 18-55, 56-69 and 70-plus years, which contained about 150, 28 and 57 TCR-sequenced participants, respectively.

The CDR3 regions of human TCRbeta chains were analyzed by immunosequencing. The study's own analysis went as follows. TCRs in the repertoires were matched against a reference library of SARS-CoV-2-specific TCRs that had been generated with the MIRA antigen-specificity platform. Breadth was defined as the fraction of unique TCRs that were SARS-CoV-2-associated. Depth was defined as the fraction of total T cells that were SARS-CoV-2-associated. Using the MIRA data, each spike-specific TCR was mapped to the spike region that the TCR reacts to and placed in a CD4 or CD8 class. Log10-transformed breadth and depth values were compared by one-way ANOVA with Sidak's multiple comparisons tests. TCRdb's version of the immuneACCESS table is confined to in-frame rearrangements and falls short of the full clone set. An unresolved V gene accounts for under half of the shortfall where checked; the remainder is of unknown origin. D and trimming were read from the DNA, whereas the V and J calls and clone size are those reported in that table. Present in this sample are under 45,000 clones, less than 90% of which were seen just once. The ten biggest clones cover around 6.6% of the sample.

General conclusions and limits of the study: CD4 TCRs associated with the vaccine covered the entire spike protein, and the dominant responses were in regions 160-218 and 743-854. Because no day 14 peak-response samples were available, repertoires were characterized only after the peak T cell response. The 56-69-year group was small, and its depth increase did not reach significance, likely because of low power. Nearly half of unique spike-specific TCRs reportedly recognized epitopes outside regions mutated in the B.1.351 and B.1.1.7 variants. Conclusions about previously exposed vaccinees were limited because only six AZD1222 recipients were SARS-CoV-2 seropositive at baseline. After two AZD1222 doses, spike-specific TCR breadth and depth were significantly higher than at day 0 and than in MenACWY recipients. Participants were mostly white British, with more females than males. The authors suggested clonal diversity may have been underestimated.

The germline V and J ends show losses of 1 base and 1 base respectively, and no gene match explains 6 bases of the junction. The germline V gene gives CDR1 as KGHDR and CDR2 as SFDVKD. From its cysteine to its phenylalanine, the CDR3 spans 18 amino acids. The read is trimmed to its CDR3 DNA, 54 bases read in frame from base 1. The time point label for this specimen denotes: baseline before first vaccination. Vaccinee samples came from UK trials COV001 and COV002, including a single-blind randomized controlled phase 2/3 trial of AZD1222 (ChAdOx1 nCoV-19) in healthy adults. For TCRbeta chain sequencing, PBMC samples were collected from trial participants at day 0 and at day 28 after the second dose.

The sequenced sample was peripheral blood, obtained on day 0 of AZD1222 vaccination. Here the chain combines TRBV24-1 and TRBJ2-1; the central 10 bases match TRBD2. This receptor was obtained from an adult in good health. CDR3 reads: CATSDFDSGRSSYNEQFF. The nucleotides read TGTGCCACCAGTGATTTTGATAGCGGGAGGTCGTCCTACAATGAGCAGTTCTTC.